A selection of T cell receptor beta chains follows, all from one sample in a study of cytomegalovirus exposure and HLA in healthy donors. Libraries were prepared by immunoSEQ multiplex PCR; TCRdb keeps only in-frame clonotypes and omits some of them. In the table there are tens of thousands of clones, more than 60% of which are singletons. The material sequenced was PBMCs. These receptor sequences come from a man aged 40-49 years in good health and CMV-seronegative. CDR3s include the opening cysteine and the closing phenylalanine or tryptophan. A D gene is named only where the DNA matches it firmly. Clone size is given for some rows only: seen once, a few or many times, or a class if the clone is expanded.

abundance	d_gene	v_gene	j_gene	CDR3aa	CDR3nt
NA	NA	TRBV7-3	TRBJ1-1	CASSSLRGTEAFF	TGTGCCAGCAGCTCGCTTAGGGGCACTGAAGCTTTCTTT
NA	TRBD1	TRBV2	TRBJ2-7	CASKGQGYEQYF	TGTGCCAGCAAGGGACAGGGTTACGAGCAGTACTTC
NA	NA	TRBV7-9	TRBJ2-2	CASSWGGLTGELFF	TGTGCCAGCAGCTGGGGGGGGCTCACCGGGGAGCTGTTTTTT
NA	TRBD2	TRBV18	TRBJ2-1	CASPLSGTSNEQFF	TGTGCCAGCCCACTATCCGGGACTAGCAATGAGCAGTTCTTC
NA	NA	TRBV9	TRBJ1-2	CASRGGSGFYGYTF	TGTGCCAGCAGGGGGGGGTCAGGATTCTATGGCTACACCTTC
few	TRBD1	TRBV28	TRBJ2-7	CASSYGTGGGEQYF	TGTGCCAGCAGTTACGGGACAGGGGGTGGGGAGCAGTACTTC
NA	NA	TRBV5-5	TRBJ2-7	CASCLIGLTYEQYF	TGTGCCAGCTGCTTAATTGGCCTTACCTACGAGCAGTACTTC
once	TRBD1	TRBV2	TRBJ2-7	CASTDRVYEQYF	TGTGCCAGCACTGACAGGGTCTACGAGCAGTACTTC
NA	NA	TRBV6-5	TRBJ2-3	CATLSASTDTQYF	TGTGCCACCCTAAGTGCTAGCACAGATACGCAGTATTTT
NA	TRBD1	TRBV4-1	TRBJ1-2	CASSDSLRDRGRGYGYTF	TGCGCCAGCAGCGACAGCCTCCGGGACAGGGGGCGCGGCTATGGCTACACCTTC
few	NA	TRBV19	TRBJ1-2	CASSIYSTGSYGYTF	TGTGCCAGTAGTATTTACTCGACGGGAAGCTATGGCTACACCTTC
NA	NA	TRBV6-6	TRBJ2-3	CASSYPQGGNTDTQYF	TGTGCCAGCAGTTACCCGCAGGGGGGTAACACAGATACGCAGTATTTT
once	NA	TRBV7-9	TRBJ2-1	CASSFHGTYNEQFF	TGTGCCAGCAGCTTCCACGGGACCTACAATGAGCAGTTCTTC
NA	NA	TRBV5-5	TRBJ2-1	CASSLALRGTGRQFF	TGTGCCAGCAGCTTGGCTCTCAGGGGGACTGGTCGGCAGTTCTTC
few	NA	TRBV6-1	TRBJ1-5	CASSALGVNNQPQHF	TGTGCCAGCAGTGCTTTAGGGGTTAACAATCAGCCCCAGCATTTT
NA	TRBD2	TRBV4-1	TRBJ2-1	CASSSGLAGGMNEQFF	TGCGCCAGCAGCTCGGGACTAGCGGGAGGCATGAATGAGCAGTTCTTC
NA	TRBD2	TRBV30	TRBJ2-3	CAWSLAGGSARTDTQYF	TGTGCCTGGAGTCTAGCGGGAGGATCGGCGCGCACAGATACGCAGTATTTT
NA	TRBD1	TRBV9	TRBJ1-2	CASSLLPGQGVNGYTF	TGTGCCAGCAGCCTACTGCCGGGACAGGGGGTGAATGGCTACACCTTC
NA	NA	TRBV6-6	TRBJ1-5	CASSYPIPSGNQPQHF	TGTGCCAGCAGTTACCCCATTCCGAGCGGCAATCAGCCCCAGCATTTT
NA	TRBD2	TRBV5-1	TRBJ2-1	CATTRASGTYNEQFF	TGCGCCACTACCAGGGCTAGCGGGACTTACAATGAGCAGTTCTTC
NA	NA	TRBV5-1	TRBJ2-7	CASRGAASYEQYF	TGCGCCAGCAGGGGGGCGGCCTCCTACGAGCAGTACTTC
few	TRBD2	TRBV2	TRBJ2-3	CASSDGSGRGYF	TGTGCCAGCAGTGACGGTAGCGGGAGAGGGTATTTT
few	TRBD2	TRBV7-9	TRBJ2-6	CASSWTGGGTSSGANVLTF	TGTGCCAGCAGCTGGACGGGGGGGGGAACCTCCTCTGGGGCCAACGTCCTGACTTTC
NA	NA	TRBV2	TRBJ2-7	CASTSVGAGRSSYEQYF	TGTGCCAGCACCTCGGTGGGAGCCGGGCGAAGCTCCTACGAGCAGTACTTC
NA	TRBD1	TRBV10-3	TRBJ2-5	CAISDQDRQKTQYF	TGTGCCATCAGTGACCAGGACAGGCAAAAGACCCAGTACTTC
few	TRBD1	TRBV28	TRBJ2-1	CASRWDSNNEQFF	TGTGCCAGCAGGTGGGACAGTAACAATGAGCAGTTCTTC
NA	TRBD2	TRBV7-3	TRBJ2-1	CASSLMGLADHNEQFF	TGTGCCAGCAGCTTAATGGGACTAGCGGATCACAATGAGCAGTTCTTC
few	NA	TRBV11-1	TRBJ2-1	CASSFRGNYNEQFF	TGTGCCAGCAGCTTTCGCGGAAACTACAATGAGCAGTTCTTC
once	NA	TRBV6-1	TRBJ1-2	CASREGDDYGYTF	TGTGCCAGCAGGGAGGGTGATGACTATGGCTACACCTTC
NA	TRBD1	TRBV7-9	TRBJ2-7	CASSLARQGQDEQYF	TGTGCCAGCAGCTTAGCTAGACAGGGCCAGGACGAGCAGTACTTC
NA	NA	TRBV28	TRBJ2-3	CASSPRLVTDTQYF	TGTGCCAGCAGTCCTAGACTAGTCACAGATACGCAGTATTTT
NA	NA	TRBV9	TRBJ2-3	CASSVGSTDTQYF	TGTGCCAGCAGCGTCGGGAGCACAGATACGCAGTATTTT
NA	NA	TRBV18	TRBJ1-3	CASSSSVGDTIYF	TGTGCCAGCTCATCGAGTGTCGGGGACACCATATATTTT
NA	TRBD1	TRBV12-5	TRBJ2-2	CASGTGQGAAGELFF	TGTGCTAGTGGAACAGGACAGGGGGCGGCCGGGGAGCTGTTTTTT
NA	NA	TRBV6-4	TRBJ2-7	CASSVEGKGEDEQYF	TGTGCCAGCAGCGTTGAAGGCAAAGGGGAGGACGAGCAGTACTTC
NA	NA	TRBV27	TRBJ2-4	CASSHITISGGLALGLAKNIQYF	TGTGCCAGCAGTCATATCACCATATCCGGGGGGCTAGCGCTGGGGTTAGCCAAAAACATTCAGTACTTC
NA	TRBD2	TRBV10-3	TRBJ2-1	CAISVSKGLAYDEQFF	TGTGCCATCAGTGTGAGTAAGGGACTAGCGTACGATGAGCAGTTCTTC
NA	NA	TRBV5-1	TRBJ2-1	CASSLAATSYNEQFF	TGCGCCAGCAGCTTGGCGGCGACTAGCTACAATGAGCAGTTCTTC